A selection of T cell receptor beta chains follows, all from one sample in a study of T cell responses to AZD1222 COVID-19 vaccine. Assay: immunoSEQ multiplex PCR; the TCRdb copy retains only in-frame clones and omits some. Among approximately 120,000 clones listed, 92% were seen once. The source was peripheral blood, collected on day 0 of AZD1222 vaccination. These receptor sequences come from an adult in good health. Both conserved end residues are part of each CDR3. The D gene is left open where the match is weak. Some rows have no size entry. The others give once, few or many, or a class for an expanded clone.

NA NA TRBJ1-1 TRBV7-9 CASSPTVNTEAFF TGTGCCAGCAGCCCGACGGTGAACACTGAAGCTTTCTTT
NA NA TRBJ1-5 TRBV18 CASSSEGGNNQPQHF TGTGCCAGCTCGTCTGAGGGGGGGAACAATCAGCCCCAGCATTTT
NA NA TRBJ2-6 TRBV28 CASSWGPSSGANVLTF TGTGCCAGCAGTTGGGGGCCTAGCTCTGGGGCCAACGTCCTGACTTTC
NA TRBD1 TRBJ1-1 TRBV3-1/TRBV3-2 CASSPTGEGGTEAFF TGTGCCAGCAGCCCGACAGGGGAAGGGGGCACTGAAGCTTTCTTT
NA NA TRBJ2-2 TRBV28 CASRPPPGTQNTGELFF TGTGCCAGCAGGCCTCCACCCGGGACACAGAACACCGGGGAGCTGTTTTTT
once NA TRBJ1-1 TRBV5-1 CASSLEGTNTEAFF TGCGCCAGCAGCTTGGAGGGGACCAACACTGAAGCTTTCTTT
NA NA TRBJ2-2 TRBV5-1 CASSLGLASNTGELFF TGCGCCAGCAGCCTGGGCCTAGCGTCGAACACCGGGGAGCTGTTTTTT
NA TRBD1 TRBJ1-4 TRBV5-1 CASSRTTGIDEKLFF TGCGCCAGCAGTCGGACGACAGGGATAGATGAAAAACTGTTTTTT
NA NA TRBJ1-6 TRBV7-8 CASSLGPFSPLHF TGTGCCAGCAGCCTCGGGCCCTTCTCACCCCTCCACTTT
NA NA TRBJ1-2 TRBV18 CASSPGTYGYTF TGTGCCAGCTCACCGGGGACGTATGGCTACACCTTC
NA NA TRBJ2-7 TRBV11-2 CASTLVLGYPGAYEQYF TGTGCCAGCACCCTGGTTTTGGGGTATCCAGGCGCCTACGAGCAGTACTTC
NA TRBD2 TRBJ2-7 TRBV6-5 CASSYLRTSGSYEQYF TGTGCCAGCAGTTACCTCCGGACTAGCGGGAGCTACGAGCAGTACTTC
NA NA TRBJ1-4 TRBV19 CASSIWGQGAEKLFF TGTGCCAGTAGTATATGGGGACAAGGGGCCGAAAAACTGTTTTTT
NA NA TRBJ1-5 TRBV7-9 CASTFGDSNQPQHF TGTGCCAGCACCTTCGGGGACAGCAATCAGCCCCAGCATTTT
NA NA TRBJ2-1 TRBV29-1 CSVAVYNEQFF TGCAGCGTTGCCGTATACAATGAGCAGTTCTTC
NA NA TRBJ2-3 TRBV24-1 CATSDLISTDTQYF TGTGCCACCAGTGATTTGATTAGCACAGATACGCAGTATTTT
NA TRBD2 TRBJ2-1 TRBV6-6 CASSHLGLAGTVIISYNEQFF TGTGCCAGCAGCCACCTAGGACTAGCGGGCACGGTAATAATCTCCTACAATGAGCAGTTCTTC
NA NA TRBJ2-5 TRBV5-6 CASSSWVQETQYF TGTGCCAGCAGCTCGTGGGTCCAAGAGACCCAGTACTTC
NA TRBD1 TRBJ1-5 TRBV19 CASSSADRATQPQHF TGTGCCAGTAGTTCCGCGGACAGGGCGACTCAGCCCCAGCATTTT
few NA TRBJ2-7 TRBV28 CASSLVGQAYEQYF TGTGCCAGCAGTTTAGTTGGGCAGGCCTACGAGCAGTACTTC
NA NA TRBJ1-2 TRBV5-5 CASSLAAGAYGYTF TGTGCCAGCAGCTTGGCTGCAGGAGCCTATGGCTACACCTTC
NA NA TRBJ2-6 TRBV5-6 CASLISGANVLTF TGTGCCAGCCTAATCTCTGGGGCCAACGTCCTGACTTTC
NA NA TRBJ2-2 TRBV9 CASSVGVGTGELFF TGTGCCAGCAGCGTAGGAGTGGGCACCGGGGAGCTGTTTTTT
once NA TRBJ2-5 TRBV13 CASKWGTQETQYF TGTGCCAGCAAGTGGGGGACCCAAGAGACCCAGTACTTC
NA TRBD2 TRBJ2-1 TRBV9 CASSVDFSGSNEQFF TGTGCCAGCAGCGTAGACTTTAGCGGGAGCAATGAGCAGTTCTTC
NA NA TRBJ1-2 TRBV5-1 CASRTGTHKNYGYTF TGCGCCAGCAGAACCGGTACCCACAAGAACTATGGCTACACCTTC
few NA TRBJ1-5 TRBV27 CASSLRGAGQPQHF TGTGCCAGCAGTTTGAGAGGGGCCGGGCAGCCCCAGCATTTT
NA NA TRBJ2-1 TRBV10-3 CAISEPSRQSQFF TGTGCCATCAGTGAGCCCTCCCGACAGAGTCAGTTCTTC
NA NA TRBJ2-1 TRBV11-2 CASSPRPLLVEQFF TGTGCCAGCAGCCCCCGTCCCCTTCTAGTTGAGCAGTTCTTC